The 11 T cell receptor beta chains below all came from one sample that was sequenced in a study of blood T cell repertoires in COVID-19. Using immunoSEQ multiplex PCR, the repertoire was profiled, and TCRdb retains in-frame clones only, with some absent. This sample has about 200,000 clones; over 65% occur once, and the top ten carry roughly 20%. The sample comprised peripheral blood. Receptors originate from a person between 65 and 80 years old with COVID-19, enrolled during active disease.

In DNA, the CDR3 is TGTGCCAGCAGTGGACTCCGCGAACACCCCCAGCATTTT. Translating gives CASSGLREHPQHF. The chain links TRBV2 to TRBJ1-5; D not resolved. CDR1 is SNHLY, CDR2 FYNNEI, per germline. V was pared by 4 bases and J by 10 bases, with 14 bases between. The CDR3 is 13 amino acids.

The chain carries TRBV5-8 and TRBJ1-3, with 9 bases lining up with TRBD1. CDR1 is SGHTS and CDR2 is YDEGEE in the germline V gene. CDR3 length equals 14 residues. V trimming: 0 bases; J trimming: 6 bases; junction bases outside the gene matches: 1. The CDR3 region is CASSLGTGANTIYF. For the CDR3, the DNA is TGTGCCAGCAGCTTGGGGACAGGGGCAAACACCATATATTTT.

Only a few counts were recorded for this clone. The gene calls are TRBV7-7 and TRBJ1-4; D remains ambiguous. The CDR3 has 15 residues. CDR1 is SSHAT, CDR2 FNYEAQ, per germline (reference sequence). Trimming cost V 5 bases and J 3 bases, with 13 bases left between them. CDR3 DNA sequence: TGTGCCAGCAGCCCCCTGCGGGCAGCTAATGAAAAACTGTTTTTT. As protein: CASSPLRAANEKLFF.

In nucleotides, the CDR3 is TGTGCCAGCAGCACCGGGACTGAGCATACCTACGAGCAGTACTTC. Its protein product is CASSTGTEHTYEQYF. The chain employs TRBV7-6 and TRBJ2-7; D is possibly TRBD2 (6 bases). The V gene's germline CDR1 is SGHVS and CDR2 FNYEAQ. The CDR3 runs to 15 residues. Trimming left V 5 bases short and J 2 bases short, with 16 bases between.

This clone was found a few times. The V call is TRBV4-1, the J call TRBJ1-2; D gene unclear. This CDR3 region has 15 residues. Germline values: CDR1 MGHRA, CDR2 YSYEKL. The V and J ends lost 3 bases and 4 bases respectively, with 15 bases between them. CDR3 nucleotide sequence: TGCGCCAGCAGCCAGACCCACGGGGAGGGCTATGGCTACACCTTC. Translating it yields CASSQTHGEGYGYTF.

This chain joins TRBV6-4 and TRBJ2-2; 9 nucleotides align to TRBD1. The CDR3 loop spans 16 amino acids. The germline CDR1 and CDR2 sequences are MRHNA and SNTAGT. The V segment lost 4 bases and the J segment 4 bases; nucleotides outside the gene matches: 7. In nucleotides, the CDR3 is TGTGCCAGCAGTGTATCTGAGACAGGGGGCACCGGGGAGCTGTTTTTT. Its translation is CASSVSETGGTGELFF.

This clone was detected many times. This chain links TRBV3-1 (or the pseudogene TRBV3-2) with TRBJ1-5; D unclear. This CDR3 is 13 amino acids long. Germline V lookup: CDR1 LGHDT, CDR2 YNNKEL (reference sequence). The V end lost 1 base, the J end lost 11 bases, and 12 bases lay between the germline ends. Here the CDR3 DNA reads TGTGCCAGCAGCCAAGGTTCCAAAGCGACCCAGCATTTT. Residues: CASSQGSKATQHF.

The V and J genes are TRBV12-3 or TRBV12-4 and TRBJ2-7; possibly TRBD1 for D (5 bases). Trimming left V 7 bases short and J 4 bases short, with 14 bases between. The CDR3 runs 13 residues. CDR3 in DNA: TGTGCCAGCAACCGGCAGGGTAAATACGAGCAGTACTTC. Its translation is CASNRQGKYEQYF.

V usage is TRBV27 and J usage is TRBJ2-7; 9 bases are a match to TRBD1. The CDR3 is 15 amino acids. J gave up 5 bases and V 6 bases, and 11 bases lay outside the gene matches. CDR1 is MNHEY, CDR2 SMNVEV, per germline (reference sequence). The CDR3 nucleotides read TGTGCCAGCAGGGTGGTACAGGGGGCTGGGCACGAGCAGTACTTC. The encoded protein is CASRVVQGAGHEQYF.

The rearrangement links TRBV7-9 to TRBJ1-3; 7 bases fit TRBD1. After removal of 1 base from V and 2 bases from J, the junction contained 2 bases not matched to a gene. This CDR3 spans 15 amino acids. CDR1 is SEHNR and CDR2 is FQNEAQ in the germline V gene (reference sequence). The DNA for the CDR3 is TGTGCCAGCAGCTTAGGGACAGGAACTGGAAACACCATATATTTT. It specifies CASSLGTGTGNTIYF.

This sequence joins TRBV28 and TRBJ2-7, with 10 bases aligning to TRBD1. Germline V lookup: CDR1 MDHEN, CDR2 SYDVKM. V lost 5 bases and J lost 2; bases outside the gene matches: 12. The CDR3 has 17 amino acids. The DNA for the CDR3 is TGTGCCAGCAGTCACCCAACGGACAGGGGGTTCCCCTACGAGCAGTACTTC. Amino acids: CASSHPTDRGFPYEQYF.